A selection of T cell receptor beta chains follows, all from one sample in a study of vaccination and CD4 T cells after COVID-19. Their antigen targets remain unknown. TCRdb analysed the PCR reads with MiXCR anew, one entry per CDR3 protein. The sample carries 15,000 to 20,000 distinct CDR3 sequences, around 40% recorded once. Sequenced here: CD4+ T cells from blood, cultured in vitro, sampled after SARS-CoV-2 vaccination. The receptors were sampled from a human donor who had recovered from COVID-19. The CDR3 runs from the conserved cysteine through the conserved F or W. Size values are once, few and many counts, or a class for expanded clones, and some rows have none.

>TRBV6-2/TRBV6-3|15|few|TRBJ1-2
CASSYPGTGNYGYTF
>TRBV30|15|NA|TRBJ2-7
CAWSVRGVNSYEQYF
>TRBV4-2|14|NA|TRBJ2-3
CASSQDSASDTQYF
>TRBV7-2|12|few|TRBJ2-2
CASSSNTGELFF
>TRBV27|16|NA|TRBJ1-5
CASSPCWDRGNQPQHF
>TRBV24-1|13|NA|TRBJ2-3
CATGLAGTDTQYF
>TRBV6-1|15|few|TRBJ1-6
CASSAAGQINSPLHF
>TRBV7-2|16|few|TRBJ2-3
CASSLMPSGGTDTQYF
>TRBV6-4|14|few|TRBJ2-2
CASSTQGNTGELFF
>TRBV7-8|14|medium-sized|TRBJ1-5
CASRGALSNQPQHF
>TRBV29-1|14|NA|TRBJ2-7
CSVEGTACSYEQYF
>TRBV20-1|15|NA|TRBJ2-7
CSASPGQGAAYEQYF
>TRBV7-3|15|NA|TRBJ2-3
CASSTPGGSTDTQYF
>TRBV7-9|14|few|TRBJ2-3
CASSFGQGTDTQYF
>TRBV20-1|12|few|TRBJ1-5
CSVRLNLGPQHF
>TRBV9|15|NA|TRBJ1-6
CASSVAAGYNSPLHF
>TRBV6-5|13|NA|TRBJ1-4
CASSYAVGEKLFF
>TRBV7-3|15|once|TRBJ2-1
CASSLEGARYNEQFF
>TRBV27|15|once|TRBJ1-1
CASTPRGLMNTEAFF
>TRBV20-1|15|NA|TRBJ2-3
CSARAPGISTDTQYF
>TRBV7-2|15|few|TRBJ1-1
CASSLGGQGNTEAFF
>TRBV12-3/TRBV12-4|16|NA|TRBJ2-5
CASSWGQGANQETQYF
>TRBV4-1|13|few|TRBJ1-2
CASSPRGALGYTF
>TRBV9|15|NA|TRBJ2-1
CASSAGGRSYNEQFF
>TRBV2|15|NA|TRBJ1-1
CASTPHTGGITEAFF
>TRBV19|14|NA|TRBJ2-7
CASSRAGDLYEQYF
>TRBV20-1|15|few|TRBJ1-5
CSAVGQLNFNQPQHF
>TRBV20-1|15|few|TRBJ1-5
CSARAPGGLNQPQHF
>TRBV7-9|13|medium-sized|TRBJ2-7
CASGGQGHYEQYF
>TRBV19|14|NA|TRBJ1-2
CASSTPGTSLRYTF
>TRBV7-2|11|NA|TRBJ1-6
CASRGNSPLHF